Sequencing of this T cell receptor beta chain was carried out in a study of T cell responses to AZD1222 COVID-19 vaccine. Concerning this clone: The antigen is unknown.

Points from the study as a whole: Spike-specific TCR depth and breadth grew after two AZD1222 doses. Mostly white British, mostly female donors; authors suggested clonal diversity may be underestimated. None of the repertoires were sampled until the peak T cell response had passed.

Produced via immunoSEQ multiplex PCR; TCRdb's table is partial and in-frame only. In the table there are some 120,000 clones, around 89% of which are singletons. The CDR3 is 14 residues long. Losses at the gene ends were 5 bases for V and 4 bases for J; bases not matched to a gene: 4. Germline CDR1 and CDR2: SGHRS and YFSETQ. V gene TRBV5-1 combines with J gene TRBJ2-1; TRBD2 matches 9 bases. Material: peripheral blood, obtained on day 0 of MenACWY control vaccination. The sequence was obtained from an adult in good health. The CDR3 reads CASRMGLAYNEQFF. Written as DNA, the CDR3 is TGCGCCAGCAGGATGGGACTAGCATACAATGAGCAGTTCTTC.